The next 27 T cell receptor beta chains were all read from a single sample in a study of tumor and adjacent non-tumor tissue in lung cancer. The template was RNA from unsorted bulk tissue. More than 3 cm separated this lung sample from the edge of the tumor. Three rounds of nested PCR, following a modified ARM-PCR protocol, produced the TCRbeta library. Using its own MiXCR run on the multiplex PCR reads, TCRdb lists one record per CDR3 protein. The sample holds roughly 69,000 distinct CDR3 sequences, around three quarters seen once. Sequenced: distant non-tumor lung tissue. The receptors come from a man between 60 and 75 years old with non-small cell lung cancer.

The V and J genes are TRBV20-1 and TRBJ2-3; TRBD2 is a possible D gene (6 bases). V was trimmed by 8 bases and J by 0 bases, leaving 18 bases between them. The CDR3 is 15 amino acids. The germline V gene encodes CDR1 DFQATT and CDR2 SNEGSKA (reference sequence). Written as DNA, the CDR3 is TGCAGTTTTTACGCTCGGGGGAGGAGCACAGATACGCAGTATTTT. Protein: CSFYARGRSTDTQYF.

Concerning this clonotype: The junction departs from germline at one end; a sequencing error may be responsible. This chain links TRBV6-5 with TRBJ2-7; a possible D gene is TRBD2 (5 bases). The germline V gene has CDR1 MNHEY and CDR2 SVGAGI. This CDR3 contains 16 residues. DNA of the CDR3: TGTGCCAGCAGTCCCCTTAGCGAGAGGGCCGAGGGCGAGGAGTACTTC. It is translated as CASSPLSERAEGEEYF.

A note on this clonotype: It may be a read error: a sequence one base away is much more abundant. The CDR3 region has the DNA TGTGCCAGTACTGACCACAGGGAACAGCCCCAGCATTTT. Amino acids: CASTDHREQPQHF. The chain joins TRBV19 to TRBJ1-5, with a tentative D call TRBD1 (6 bases). Germline V lookup: CDR1 LNHDA, CDR2 SQIVND (reference sequence). V lost 7 bases to trimming and J lost 7 bases, with 14 bases between them. The CDR3 runs to 13 residues.

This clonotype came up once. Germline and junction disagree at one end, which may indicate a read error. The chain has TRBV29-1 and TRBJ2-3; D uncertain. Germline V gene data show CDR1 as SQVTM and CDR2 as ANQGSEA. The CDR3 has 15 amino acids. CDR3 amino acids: CSVGGTSVTTDAQYF. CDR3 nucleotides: TGCAGCGTTGGAGGAACAAGCGTAACAACAGATGCGCAGTATTTT.

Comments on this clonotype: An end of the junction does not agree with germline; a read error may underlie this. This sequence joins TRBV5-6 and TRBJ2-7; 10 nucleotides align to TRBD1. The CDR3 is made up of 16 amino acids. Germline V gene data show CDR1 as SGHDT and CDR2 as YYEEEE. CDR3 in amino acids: CASSFFSGQGLFEQCF. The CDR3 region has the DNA TGTGCCAGCAGCTTCTTTTCGGGACAGGGGTTATTCGAGCAGTGCTTC.

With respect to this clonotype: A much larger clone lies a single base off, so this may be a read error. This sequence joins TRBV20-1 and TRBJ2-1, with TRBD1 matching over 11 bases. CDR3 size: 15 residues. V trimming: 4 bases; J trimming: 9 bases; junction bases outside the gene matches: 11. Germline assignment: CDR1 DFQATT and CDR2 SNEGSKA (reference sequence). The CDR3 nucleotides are TGCAGTGCTAAAACTCCGGGACAGGGGGGCGGTGAGCAGTTCTTC. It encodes CSAKTPGQGGGEQFF.

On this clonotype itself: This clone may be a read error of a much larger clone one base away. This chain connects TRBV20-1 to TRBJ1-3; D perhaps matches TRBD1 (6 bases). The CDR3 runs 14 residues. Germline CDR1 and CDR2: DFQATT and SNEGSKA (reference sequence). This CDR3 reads CSAAGTTSGDTIYF. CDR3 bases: TGCAGTGCAGCCGGGACAACCTCTGGAGACACCATATATTTT.

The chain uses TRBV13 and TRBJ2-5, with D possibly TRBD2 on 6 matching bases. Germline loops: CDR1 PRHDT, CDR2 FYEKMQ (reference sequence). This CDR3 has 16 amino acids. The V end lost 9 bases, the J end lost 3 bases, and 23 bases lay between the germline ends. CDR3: CASSLGLSELEETQYF. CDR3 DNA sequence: TGTGCCAGTAGTCTCGGACTATCGGAATTAGAAGAGACCCAGTACTTC. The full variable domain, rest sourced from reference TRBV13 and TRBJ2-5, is AAGVIQSPRHLIKEKRETATLKCYPIPRHDTVYWYQQGPGQDPQFLISFYEKMQSDKGSIPDRFSAQQFSDYHSELNMSSLELGDSALYFCASSLGLSELEETQYFGPGTRLLVL.

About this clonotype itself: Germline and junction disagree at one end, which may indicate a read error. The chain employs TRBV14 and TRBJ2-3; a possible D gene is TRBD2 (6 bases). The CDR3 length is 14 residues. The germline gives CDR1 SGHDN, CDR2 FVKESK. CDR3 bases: TGTGCCAGCAGGGGCGGGATTAGCACAGATACGGAGTATTTT. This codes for CASRGGISTDTEYF. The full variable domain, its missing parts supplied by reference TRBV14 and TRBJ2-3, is EAGVTQFPSHSVIEKGQTVTLRCDPISGHDNLYWYRRVMGKEIKFLLHFVKESKQDESGMPNNRFLAERTGGTYSTLKVQPAELEDSGVYFCASRGGISTDTEYFGPGTRLTVL.

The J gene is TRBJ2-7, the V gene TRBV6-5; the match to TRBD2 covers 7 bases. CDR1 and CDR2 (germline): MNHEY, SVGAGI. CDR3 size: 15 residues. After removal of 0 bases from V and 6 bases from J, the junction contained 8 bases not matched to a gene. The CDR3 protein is CASSYSRRGWAEQYF. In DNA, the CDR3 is TGTGCCAGCAGTTACTCGAGGCGGGGGTGGGCCGAGCAGTACTTC.

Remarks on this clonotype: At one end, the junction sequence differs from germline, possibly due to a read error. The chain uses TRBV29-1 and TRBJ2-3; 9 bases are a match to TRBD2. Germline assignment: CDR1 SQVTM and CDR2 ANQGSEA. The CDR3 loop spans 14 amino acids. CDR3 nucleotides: TGCAGCAAGATTAGCGGGAGTAATACAGATACGGAGTATTTT. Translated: CSKISGSNTDTEYF.

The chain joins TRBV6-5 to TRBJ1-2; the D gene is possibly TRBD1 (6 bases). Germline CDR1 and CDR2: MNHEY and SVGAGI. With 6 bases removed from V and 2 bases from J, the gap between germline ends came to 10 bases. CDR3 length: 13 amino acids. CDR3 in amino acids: CASRAGTNYGYTF. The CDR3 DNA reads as TGTGCCAGCAGGGCCGGGACAAACTATGGCTACACCTTC.

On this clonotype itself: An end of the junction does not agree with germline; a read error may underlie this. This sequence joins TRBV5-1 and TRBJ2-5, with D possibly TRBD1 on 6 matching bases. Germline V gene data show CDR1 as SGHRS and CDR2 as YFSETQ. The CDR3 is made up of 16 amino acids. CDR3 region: CASSLGTAGDQETQYF. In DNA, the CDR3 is TGCGCCAGCAGCTTGGGAACGGCAGGGGACCAAGAGACCCAGTATTTC.

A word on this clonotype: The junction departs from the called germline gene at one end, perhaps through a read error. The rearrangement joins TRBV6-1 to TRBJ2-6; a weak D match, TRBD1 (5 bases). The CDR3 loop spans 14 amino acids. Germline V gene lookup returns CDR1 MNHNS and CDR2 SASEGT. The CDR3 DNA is TGTGCCAGCAATGACAACTCTGGGGCCAAGGTCCTGACCTTC. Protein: CASNDNSGAKVLTF.

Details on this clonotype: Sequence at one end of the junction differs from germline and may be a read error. The CDR3 DNA reads as TGCAGTGTTGAGGGTCTGATGGATATGCAGTATTTT. It specifies CSVEGLMDMQYF. The chain carries TRBV29-1 and TRBJ2-3, with TRBD2 as a possible D gene (5 bases). The CDR3 has 12 amino acids. The germline CDR1 and CDR2 sequences are SQVTM and ANQGSEA.

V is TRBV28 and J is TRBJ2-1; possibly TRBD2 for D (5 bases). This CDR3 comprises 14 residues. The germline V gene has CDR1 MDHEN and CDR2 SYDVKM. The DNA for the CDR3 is TGTCCTAGCAGTCCTTGCGGTGCCTACAATGAGCAGTTCTTC. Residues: CPSSPCGAYNEQFF.

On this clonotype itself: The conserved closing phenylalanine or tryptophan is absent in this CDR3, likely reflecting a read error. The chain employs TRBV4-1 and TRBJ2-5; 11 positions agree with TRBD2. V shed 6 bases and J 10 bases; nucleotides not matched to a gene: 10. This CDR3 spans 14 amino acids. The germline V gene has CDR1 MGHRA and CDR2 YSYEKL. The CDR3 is CASRVAGGFGVQYL. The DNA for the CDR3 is TGCGCCAGCAGAGTAGCGGGAGGGTTTGGGGTCCAGTACCTC.

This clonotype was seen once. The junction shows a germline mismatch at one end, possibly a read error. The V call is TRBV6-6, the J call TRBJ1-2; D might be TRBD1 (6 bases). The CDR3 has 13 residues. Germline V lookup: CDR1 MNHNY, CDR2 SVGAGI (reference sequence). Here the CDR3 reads CASSYGTSYGYTF. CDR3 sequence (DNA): TGCGCCAGCAGTTACGGGACAAGCTATGGCTACACCTTC.

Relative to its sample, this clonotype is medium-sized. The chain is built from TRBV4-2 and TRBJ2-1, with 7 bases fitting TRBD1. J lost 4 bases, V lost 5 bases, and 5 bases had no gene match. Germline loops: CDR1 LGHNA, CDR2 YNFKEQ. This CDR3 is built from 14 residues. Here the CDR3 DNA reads TGTGCCAGCAGCGGGACAGTAAGTTACAATGAGCAGTTCTTC. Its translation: CASSGTVSYNEQFF.

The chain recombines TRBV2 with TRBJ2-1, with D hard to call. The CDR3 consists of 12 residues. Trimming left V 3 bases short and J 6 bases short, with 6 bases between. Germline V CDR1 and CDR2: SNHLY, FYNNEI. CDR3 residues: CASSEETNEQFF. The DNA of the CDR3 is TGTGCCAGCAGTGAGGAGACCAATGAGCAGTTCTTC.

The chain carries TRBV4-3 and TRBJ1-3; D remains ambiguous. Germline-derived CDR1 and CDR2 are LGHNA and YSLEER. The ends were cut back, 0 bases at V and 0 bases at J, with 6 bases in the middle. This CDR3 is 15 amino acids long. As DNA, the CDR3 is TGCGCCAGCAGCCAAGATTTGGCCTCTGGAAACACCATATATTTT. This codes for CASSQDLASGNTIYF.

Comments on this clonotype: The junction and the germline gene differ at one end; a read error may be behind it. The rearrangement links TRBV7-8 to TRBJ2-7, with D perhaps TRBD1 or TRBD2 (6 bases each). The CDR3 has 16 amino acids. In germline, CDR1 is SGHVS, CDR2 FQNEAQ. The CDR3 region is CAGSLADRGRFYEQYF. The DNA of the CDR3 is TGTGCCGGCAGCTTAGCCGACCGGGGGCGGTTCTACGAGCAGTACTTC.

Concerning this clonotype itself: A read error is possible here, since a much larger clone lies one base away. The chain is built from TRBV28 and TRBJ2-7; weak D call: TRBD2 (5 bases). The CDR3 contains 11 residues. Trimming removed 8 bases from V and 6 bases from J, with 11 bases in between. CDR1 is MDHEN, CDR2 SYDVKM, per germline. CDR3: CASEGMAEQYF. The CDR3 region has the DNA TGTGCCAGCGAGGGAATGGCCGAGCAGTACTTC.

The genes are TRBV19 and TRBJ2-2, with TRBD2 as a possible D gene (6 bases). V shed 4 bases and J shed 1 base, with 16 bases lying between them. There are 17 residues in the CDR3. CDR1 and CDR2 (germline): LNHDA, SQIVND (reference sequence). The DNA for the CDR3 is TGTGCCAGTAGTAGATACGAGGGAGGCAGGAACACCGGGGAGCTGTTTTTT. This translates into CASSRYEGGRNTGELFF.

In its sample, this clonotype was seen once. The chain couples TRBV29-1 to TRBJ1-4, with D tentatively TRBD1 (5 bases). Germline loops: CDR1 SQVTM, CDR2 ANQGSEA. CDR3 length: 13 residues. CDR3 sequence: CKVLTGTPVELFF. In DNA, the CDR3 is TGCAAGGTGCTTACCGGGACTCCCGTGGAACTGTTTTTT.

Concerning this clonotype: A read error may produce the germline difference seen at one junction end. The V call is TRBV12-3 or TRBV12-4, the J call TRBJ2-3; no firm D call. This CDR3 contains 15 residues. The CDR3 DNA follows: TGTGCCAACAGTTTTTGGGTCCAAAGCACAGACACGCAGTATTTT. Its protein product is CANSFWVQSTDTQYF.

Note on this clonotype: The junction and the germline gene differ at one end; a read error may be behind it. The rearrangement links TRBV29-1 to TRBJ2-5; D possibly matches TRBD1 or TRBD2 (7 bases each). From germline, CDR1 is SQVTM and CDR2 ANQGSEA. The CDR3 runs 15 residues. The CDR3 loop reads CSVLTRASGQETQYF. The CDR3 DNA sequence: TGCAGCGTCCTCACCCGGGCTAGCGGACAGGAGACTCAGTACTTC.